Each of the 26 T cell receptor beta chains below was sequenced from the same sample in a study of early T cells in non-severe SARS-CoV-2 infection. One entry per CDR3 protein results from TCRdb running MiXCR on the 5' RACE reads. The data hold some 76,000 distinct CDR3 sequences, with roughly 15% observed a single time. Sequencing was done on a sample of whole blood. Every receptor here comes from an adult who was a healthcare worker with PCR-confirmed SARS-CoV-2 infection or an uninfected control (not recorded which).

The sample holds many counts of this clonotype. V is TRBV20-1 and J is TRBJ1-2; D is perhaps TRBD1 (5 bases). The germline gives CDR1 DFQATT, CDR2 SNEGSKA (reference sequence). This CDR3 spans 13 amino acids. Between the trimmed V and J ends, which lost 5 bases and 8 bases, there was a span of 18 bases. The CDR3 sequence: CSAPLVGQKGYTF. The DNA of the CDR3 is TGCAGTGCTCCCTTAGTGGGGCAGAAGGGCTACACCTTC.

Ten or more counts support this clonotype. The V and J genes are TRBV6-5 and TRBJ2-7, with no clear D. V gave up 5 bases and J gave up 0 bases, with 11 bases separating them. Germline loops: CDR1 MNHEY, CDR2 SVGAGI. The CDR3 runs to 14 residues. The CDR3 protein is CASSPDRSSYEQYF. The CDR3 DNA follows: TGTGCCAGCAGTCCCGACCGAAGCTCCTACGAGCAGTACTTC.

The gene calls are TRBV12-3 or TRBV12-4 and TRBJ2-1, with 13 bases lining up with TRBD2. CDR3 size: 14 residues. J was trimmed by 6 bases and V by 6 bases; bases with no gene match: 2. The CDR3 is CASRRLAGGNEQFF. The CDR3 DNA is TGTGCCAGCAGGCGACTAGCGGGGGGCAATGAGCAGTTCTTC.

The chain carries TRBV4-3 and TRBJ2-1, with TRBD1 matching over 7 bases. This CDR3 spans 16 amino acids. Trimming cost V 0 bases and J 1 base; bases outside gene matches: 3. In germline, CDR1 is LGHNA, CDR2 YSLEER. The CDR3 DNA sequence: TGCGCCAGCAGCCAAGAAGGGGGCGGTTCCTACAATGAGCAGTTCTTC. Protein product: CASSQEGGGSYNEQFF.

This clonotype came up a few times. The chain employs TRBV5-1 and TRBJ1-1; D is ambiguous. Trimming removed 0 bases from V and 2 bases from J, with 11 bases in between. CDR3 length: 15 residues. CDR1 SGHRS and CDR2 YFSETQ come from the germline V gene. The CDR3: CASSLDVSSNTEAFF. The DNA for the CDR3 is TGCGCCAGCAGCTTGGATGTCAGCAGTAACACTGAAGCTTTCTTT.

A few counts support this clonotype. The chain is built from TRBV3-1 and TRBJ1-5; unclear D gene. The CDR3 consists of 15 residues. V lost 3 bases, J lost 0 bases, and 9 bases lay in between. CDR1 is LGHDT, CDR2 YNNKEL, per germline (reference sequence). For the CDR3, the DNA is TGTGCCAGCAGCCAGGGGATAACTAGCAATCAGCCCCAGCATTTT. Residues: CASSQGITSNQPQHF.

This clonotype was observed a handful of times. The CDR3 DNA reads TGTGCCAGCAGCCCTAAGGGGGCGGGAGGCTACACCTTC. Protein sequence: CASSPKGAGGYTF. This chain connects TRBV6-5 to TRBJ1-2, with TRBD1 identical over 7 bases. This CDR3 is built from 13 residues. Germline CDR1 and CDR2: MNHEY and SVGAGI. With V trimmed by 6 bases and J by 8 bases, 9 bases remained unmatched.

This clonotype was recorded a few times. The J gene is TRBJ1-3, the V gene TRBV29-1, with D maybe TRBD1 (6 bases). The CDR3 is 13 residues long. Germline V gene data show CDR1 as SQVTM and CDR2 as ANQGSEA. V dropped 3 bases and J dropped 7 bases, with 13 bases sitting between them. CDR3 nucleotide sequence: TGCAGCGTTGAGCCCCCCGGACAGAACACCATATATTTT. It codes for CSVEPPGQNTIYF.

This clonotype appeared many times. The V call is TRBV18, the J call TRBJ1-1; D is undetermined. Germline V gene lookup returns CDR1 KGHSH and CDR2 LQKENI. The CDR3 extends over 14 amino acids. Between the trimmed V and J ends, which lost 1 base and 1 base, there was a span of 7 bases. CDR3 region: CASSPLEANTEAFF. For the CDR3, the DNA is TGTGCCAGCTCACCACTTGAGGCGAACACTGAAGCTTTCTTT.

This clonotype came up a few times. This chain joins TRBV5-1 and TRBJ2-5, with D possibly matching TRBD2 (6 bases). The CDR3 covers 15 residues. V was shortened by 4 bases and J by 2 bases, with 15 bases between the two germline ends. Germline CDR1 and CDR2: SGHRS and YFSETQ. As DNA, the CDR3 is TGCGCCAGCAGCCCGGGACTTATAGTTCAAGAGACCCAGTACTTC. This gives the protein CASSPGLIVQETQYF.

The chain uses TRBV11-2 and TRBJ2-5; D might be TRBD1 (5 bases). Between the trimmed V and J ends, which lost 3 bases and 2 bases, there was a span of 7 bases. Germline V gene lookup returns CDR1 SGHAT and CDR2 FQNNGV. This CDR3 has 13 amino acids. CDR3 sequence: CASSFRVQETQYF. The CDR3 nucleotides read TGTGCCAGCAGCTTCAGGGTTCAAGAGACCCAGTACTTC. The entire variable domain, with the rest obtained from reference TRBV11-2 and TRBJ2-5, is as follows: EAGVAQSPRYKIIEKRQSVAFWCNPISGHATLYWYQQILGQGPKLLIQFQNNGVVDDSQLPKDRFSAERLKGVDSTLKIQPAKLEDSAVYLCASSFRVQETQYFGPGTRLLVL.

This clonotype was seen a few times. The chain uses TRBV4-3 and TRBJ2-5; D is perhaps TRBD2 (6 bases). V was clipped by 0 bases and J by 2 bases, with 13 bases between them. The CDR3 contains 16 residues. Germline-derived CDR1 and CDR2 are LGHNA and YSLEER. CDR3 region: CASSQDGGTDQETQYF. The CDR3 DNA is TGCGCCAGCAGCCAAGATGGGGGGACGGATCAAGAGACCCAGTACTTC.

This clonotype was counted between two and nine times. The CDR3 sequence: CAISDSVQETQYF. The DNA for the CDR3 is TGTGCCATCAGTGACAGCGTCCAAGAGACCCAGTACTTC. The chain employs TRBV10-3 and TRBJ2-5; D gene ambiguous. This CDR3 comprises 13 residues. Germline assignment: CDR1 ENHRY and CDR2 SYGVKD. V lost 3 bases and J lost 1, with 6 bases in between.

The genes are TRBV6-5 and TRBJ1-1, with unresolved D. The CDR3 is 15 residues long. Per the germline V gene, CDR1 is MNHEY and CDR2 is SVGAGI. V was pared by 0 bases and J by 1 base, with 9 bases between. The CDR3: CASSYSMAPNTEAFF. The CDR3 DNA reads TGTGCCAGCAGTTACTCGATGGCACCGAACACTGAAGCTTTCTTT.

The chain employs TRBV18 and TRBJ2-3, with TRBD2 matching 7 bases. CDR3 length: 17 amino acids. V dropped 0 bases and J dropped 1; count of bases not matched to a gene: 7. Germline V gives CDR1 KGHSH, CDR2 LQKENI. The CDR3 region is CASSPPRGGRGTDTQYF. The CDR3 nucleotides read TGTGCCAGCTCACCACCCCGCGGGGGTAGAGGCACAGATACGCAGTATTTT. The complete variable domain, with remaining parts taken from reference TRBV18 and TRBJ2-3, reads NAGVMQNPRHLVRRRGQEARLRCSPMKGHSHVYWYRQLPEEGLKFMVYLQKENIIDESGMPKERFSAEFPKEGPSILRIQQVVRGDSAAYFCASSPPRGGRGTDTQYFGPGTRLTVL.

This clonotype was seen more than once but under ten times. The J gene is TRBJ2-7, the V gene TRBV12-3 or TRBV12-4; 10 positions agree with TRBD2. J lost 7 bases, V lost 7 bases, and 10 bases had no gene match. The CDR3 loop spans 14 amino acids. The CDR3, as DNA: TGTGCCAGCACCCCCAGCGGGGGGGCCAGAGAGCAGTACTTC. Translation: CASTPSGGAREQYF.

The sample holds many counts of this clonotype. This chain connects TRBV29-1 to TRBJ1-2; tentative D call: TRBD1 (6 bases). V gave up 6 bases and J gave up 8 bases, with 19 bases separating them. Germline CDR1 is SQVTM and CDR2 is ANQGSEA. This CDR3 comprises 13 residues. CDR3: CSVGSGAAQGYTF. The CDR3 DNA reads as TGCAGCGTGGGTTCGGGGGCAGCCCAGGGCTACACCTTC.

This clonotype has a handful of counts. The chain has TRBV27 and TRBJ1-1; D uncertain. The germline V and J ends were trimmed by 5 bases and 4 bases, with 11 bases remaining between them. The CDR3 has 13 residues. Germline CDR1 is MNHEY and CDR2 is SMNVEV (reference sequence). CDR3 protein: CASSNSFTTEAFF. Written as DNA, the CDR3 is TGTGCCAGCAGTAACTCCTTTACCACTGAAGCTTTCTTT.

This clonotype was detected only a few times. The rearrangement uses TRBV20-1 and TRBJ2-1; unclear D gene. The CDR3 contains 16 residues. V lost 0 bases to trimming and J lost 4 bases, with 16 bases between them. CDR1 and CDR2 (germline): DFQATT, SNEGSKA (reference sequence). CDR3 nucleotides: TGCAGTGCTAGAGATAGGGCCCAGCCAACTTACAATGAGCAGTTCTTC. Protein sequence: CSARDRAQPTYNEQFF.

At least ten counts were recorded for this clonotype. CDR3 residues: CASSQLRENTEAFF. CDR3 nucleotide sequence: TGCGCCAGCAGCCAACTCAGAGAGAACACTGAAGCTTTCTTT. V and J are TRBV4-3 and TRBJ1-1; no clear D gene. CDR3 length equals 14 residues. Germline CDR1 and CDR2: LGHNA and YSLEER. V lost 2 bases and J lost 1, with 8 bases in between.

About this clonotype: A much larger clone lies a single base off, so this may be a read error. V and J are TRBV7-3 and TRBJ2-2, with 14 bases matching TRBD2. Germline V gives CDR1 SGHTA, CDR2 FQGTGA. The CDR3 runs 16 residues. The CDR3 bases are TGTACCAGCAGCGTCGGACTAGCGGGAGGCACCGGGGAGCTGTTTTTT. Translation: CTSSVGLAGGTGELFF.

The V and J genes are TRBV28 and TRBJ1-3; D ambiguous. The CDR3 sequence is 12 residues long. Trimming cost V 10 bases and J 0 bases, with 7 bases left between them. In germline, CDR1 is MDHEN, CDR2 SYDVKM. CDR3 sequence reads: CATRSSGNTIYF. CDR3 nucleotide sequence: TGTGCCACCAGGAGCTCTGGAAACACCATATATTTT.

This clonotype was detected only a few times. The chain couples TRBV4-2 to TRBJ2-2; either TRBD1 or TRBD2 may fit D (5 bases each). Germline V gives CDR1 LGHNA, CDR2 YNFKEQ. This CDR3 region has 13 residues. In DNA, the CDR3 is TGTGCAGGGACCCTTCATGACACCGGGGAGCTGTTTTTT. It yields the protein CAGTLHDTGELFF.

This clonotype has a handful of counts. The chain links TRBV5-4 to TRBJ1-1, with TRBD1 identical over 9 bases. This CDR3 contains 15 residues. Germline CDR1 SGHNT, CDR2 YYREEE (reference sequence). V lost 4 bases and J lost 2; bases outside the gene matches: 6. CDR3 amino acids: CASSPQTGGNTEAFF. The CDR3, as DNA: TGTGCCAGCAGCCCTCAGACAGGGGGTAACACTGAAGCTTTCTTT.

This clonotype has at least ten counts. This chain uses TRBV2 with TRBJ2-1; TRBD2 matches 10 bases. The CDR3 covers 16 residues. The germline V gene has CDR1 SNHLY and CDR2 FYNNEI. J lost 9 bases, V lost 2 bases, and 10 bases had no gene match. Written as DNA, the CDR3 is TGTGCCAGCAGTGAACCCTTCCAGCGGGGGGGCAGTGAGCAGTTCTTC. Its translation: CASSEPFQRGGSEQFF.

This clonotype was detected only a few times. The V gene is TRBV28, the J gene TRBJ2-3; no firm D call. The CDR3 totals 14 residues. Trimming pared 6 bases from V and 2 bases from J, leaving 12 bases between. Germline values: CDR1 MDHEN, CDR2 SYDVKM. The CDR3 sequence is CASRSQTLTDTQYF. As DNA, the CDR3 is TGTGCCAGCAGAAGTCAGACCCTCACAGATACGCAGTATTTT.